This TCR beta chain was identified during a study of T cell responses to AZD1222 COVID-19 vaccine. Sequencing used immunoSEQ multiplex PCR; TCRdb keeps in-frame clones, though not all of them. Here the sample spans more than 140,000 clones, about 87% being singletons. Germline CDR1 reads SGHTA; CDR2 reads FQGNSA. V lost 1 base to trimming and J lost 12 bases, with 19 bases between them. The length of the CDR3 is 15 residues. This receptor was identified in an adult in good health. This sample comprised peripheral blood, obtained on day 0 of MenACWY control vaccination. The J gene is TRBJ1-5, the V gene TRBV7-2; no firm D call. Here the CDR3 reads CASSLGGRKLILQHF. As DNA, the CDR3 is TGTGCCAGCAGCTTAGGCGGCCGAAAACTAATTCTCCAGCATTTT.